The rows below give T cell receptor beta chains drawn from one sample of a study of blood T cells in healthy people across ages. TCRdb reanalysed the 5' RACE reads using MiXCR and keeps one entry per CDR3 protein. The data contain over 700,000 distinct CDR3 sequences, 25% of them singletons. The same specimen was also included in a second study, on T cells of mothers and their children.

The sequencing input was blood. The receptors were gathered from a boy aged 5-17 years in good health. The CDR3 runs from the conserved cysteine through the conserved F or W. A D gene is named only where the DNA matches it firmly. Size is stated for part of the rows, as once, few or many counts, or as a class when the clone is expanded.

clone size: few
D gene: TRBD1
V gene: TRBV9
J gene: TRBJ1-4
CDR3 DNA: TGTGCCAGCAGCGACACAGGGGGGCCTAATGAAAAACTGTTTTTT
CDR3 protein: CASSDTGGPNEKLFF

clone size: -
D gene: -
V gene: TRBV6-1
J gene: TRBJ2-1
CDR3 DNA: TGTGCCAGCAGTAGAAGGACCGCTATGAACTACAATGAGCAGTTCTTC
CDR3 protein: CASSRRTAMNYNEQFF

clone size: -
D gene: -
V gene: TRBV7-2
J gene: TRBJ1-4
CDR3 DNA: TGTGCCAGCAGCTGGACAGCCGCAACTAATGAAAAACTGTTTTTT
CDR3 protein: CASSWTAATNEKLFF

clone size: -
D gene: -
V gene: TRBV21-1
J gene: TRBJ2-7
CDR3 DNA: TGTGCCAGCAGCAAACAAAGGACAGGGGACGAGCAGTACTTC
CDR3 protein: CASSKQRTGDEQYF

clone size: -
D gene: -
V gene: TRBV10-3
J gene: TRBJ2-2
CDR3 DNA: TGTGCCACCAAAGGGCAGGCCGGGGAGCTGTTTTTT
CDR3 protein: CATKGQAGELFF

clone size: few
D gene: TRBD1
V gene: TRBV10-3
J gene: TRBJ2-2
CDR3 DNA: TGTGCCATCAGTGACCCCCGGGACAGGGGGAACACCGGGGAGCTGTTTTTT
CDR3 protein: CAISDPRDRGNTGELFF

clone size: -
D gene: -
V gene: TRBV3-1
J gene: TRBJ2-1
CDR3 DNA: TGTGCCAGCAGCCTCGGGACGAGTCCTTCCCCATACAATGAGCAGTTCTTC
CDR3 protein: CASSLGTSPSPYNEQFF

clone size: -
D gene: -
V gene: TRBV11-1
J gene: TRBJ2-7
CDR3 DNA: TGTGCCAGCAGCTCCAGGGACCCGGCCTACGAGCAGTACTTC
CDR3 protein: CASSSRDPAYEQYF

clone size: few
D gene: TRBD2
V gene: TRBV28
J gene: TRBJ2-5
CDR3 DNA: TGTGCCAGCAGTGACCTCCGGGACAGAGGACTAGCGGGAGGAGTAAGGACCCAGTACTTC
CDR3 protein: CASSDLRDRGLAGGVRTQYF

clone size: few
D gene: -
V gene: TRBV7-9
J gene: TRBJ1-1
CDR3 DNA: TGTGCCAGCACCCAGTTGGGGGTGAACACTGAAGCTTTCTTT
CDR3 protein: CASTQLGVNTEAFF

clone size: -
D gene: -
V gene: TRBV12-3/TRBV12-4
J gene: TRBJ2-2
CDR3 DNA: TGTGCCAGCAGTTTCTATGGGTCCCAGGCAGGATCGAACACCGGGGAGCTGTTTTTT
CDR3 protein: CASSFYGSQAGSNTGELFF

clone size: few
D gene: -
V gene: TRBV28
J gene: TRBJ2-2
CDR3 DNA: TGTGCCAGCAACTTAGGTACCGGGGAGCTGTTTTTT
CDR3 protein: CASNLGTGELFF

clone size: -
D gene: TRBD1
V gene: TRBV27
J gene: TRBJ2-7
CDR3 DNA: TGTGCCAGCATCCAGAGGGGGCGCGGAGTCTACGAGCAGTACTTC
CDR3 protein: CASIQRGRGVYEQYF

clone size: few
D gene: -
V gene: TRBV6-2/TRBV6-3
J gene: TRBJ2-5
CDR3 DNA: TGTGCCAGCAGTTATCCGGCCCTTACCTCAAGGATTTACCAAGAGACCCAGTACTTC
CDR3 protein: CASSYPALTSRIYQETQYF

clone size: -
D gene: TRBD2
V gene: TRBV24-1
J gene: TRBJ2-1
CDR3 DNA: TGTGCCACCAGTGTTCCCAAGCCTAGCGGCTTTTATGAGCAGTTCTTC
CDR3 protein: CATSVPKPSGFYEQFF

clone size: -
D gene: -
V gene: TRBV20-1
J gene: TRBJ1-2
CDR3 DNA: TGCAGTGCCCCCCTAGGGGCAGATCATGGCTACACCTTC
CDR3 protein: CSAPLGADHGYTF

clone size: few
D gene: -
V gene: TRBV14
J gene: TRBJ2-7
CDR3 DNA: TGTGCCAAACAACAGACTGCCAAAGTGTGTGAGCAGTACTTC
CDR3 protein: CAKQQTAKVCEQYF

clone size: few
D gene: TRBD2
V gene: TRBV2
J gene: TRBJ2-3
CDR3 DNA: TGTGCCAGCTATAGCGGGAGGGACACAGATACGCAGTATTTT
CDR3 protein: CASYSGRDTDTQYF

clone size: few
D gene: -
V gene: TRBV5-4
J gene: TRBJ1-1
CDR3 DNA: TGTGCCAGCAGCTTGGAGGGGCCCACTGAAGCTTTCTTT
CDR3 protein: CASSLEGPTEAFF

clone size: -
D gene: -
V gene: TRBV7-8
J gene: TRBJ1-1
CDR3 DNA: TGTGCCAGTAGCTGGCCGGACTTCGGCGCTGAAGCTTTCTTT
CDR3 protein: CASSWPDFGAEAFF

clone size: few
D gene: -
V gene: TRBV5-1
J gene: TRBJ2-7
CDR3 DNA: TGCGCCAGCAGCTTGCGGAGGACGGGGACCTACGAGCAGTACTTC
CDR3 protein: CASSLRRTGTYEQYF

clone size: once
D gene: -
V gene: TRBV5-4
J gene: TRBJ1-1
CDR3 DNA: TGTGCCAGCAGCTTGAGCAGGAAAGAAGCTTTCTTT
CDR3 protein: CASSLSRKEAFF

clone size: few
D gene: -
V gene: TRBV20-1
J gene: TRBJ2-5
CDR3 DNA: TGCAGTGCTGTAACGCCCGGGATGGAGACCCAGTACTTC
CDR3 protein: CSAVTPGMETQYF

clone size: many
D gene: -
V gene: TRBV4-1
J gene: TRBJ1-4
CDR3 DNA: TGCGCCAGCAGCCAAGAACCAGGATATCATGAAAAACTGTTTTTT
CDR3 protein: CASSQEPGYHEKLFF

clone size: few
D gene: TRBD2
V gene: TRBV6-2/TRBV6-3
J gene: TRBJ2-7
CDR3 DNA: TGTGCCAGCACCGTAGCGGGTTCGAGCTCCTACGAGCAGTACTTC
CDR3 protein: CASTVAGSSSYEQYF

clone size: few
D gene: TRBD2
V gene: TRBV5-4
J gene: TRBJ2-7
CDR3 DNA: TGTGCCAGCAGCCAGGGACTAGCGGGAGTTCGGTCCTACGAGCAGTACTTC
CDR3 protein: CASSQGLAGVRSYEQYF

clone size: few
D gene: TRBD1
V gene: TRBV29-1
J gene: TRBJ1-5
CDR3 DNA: TGCAGCGCTGGACAGGGGGACAACAATCAGCCCCAGCATTTT
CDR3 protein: CSAGQGDNNQPQHF

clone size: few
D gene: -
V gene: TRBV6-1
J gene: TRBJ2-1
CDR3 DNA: TGTGCCAGCAGTGACTCCGGGGGCCAGGAGCAGTTCTTC
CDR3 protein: CASSDSGGQEQFF

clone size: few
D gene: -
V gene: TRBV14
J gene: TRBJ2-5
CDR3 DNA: TGTGCCAGCAGTTCCGGGGCCGGAGAGACCCAGTACTTC
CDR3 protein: CASSSGAGETQYF

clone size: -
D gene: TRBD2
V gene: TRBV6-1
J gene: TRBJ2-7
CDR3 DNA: TGTGCCAGCAGTGACGGGACTAGCGTCGACGAGCAGTACTTC
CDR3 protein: CASSDGTSVDEQYF

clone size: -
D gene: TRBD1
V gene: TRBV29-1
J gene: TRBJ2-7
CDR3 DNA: TGCAGCGTTACAGGGGGTCCATCAGACGAGCAGTACTTC
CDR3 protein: CSVTGGPSDEQYF

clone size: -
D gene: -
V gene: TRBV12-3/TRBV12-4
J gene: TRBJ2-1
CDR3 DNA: TGTGCCAGCAGTGTGGACTATCACAATGAGCAGTTCTTC
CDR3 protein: CASSVDYHNEQFF

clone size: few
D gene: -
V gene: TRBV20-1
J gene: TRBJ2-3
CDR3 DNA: TGCAGTGCTAGAGCAAGGGATACGCAGTATTTT
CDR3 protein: CSARARDTQYF

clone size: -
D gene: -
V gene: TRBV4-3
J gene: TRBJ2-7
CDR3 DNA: TGCGCCAGCAGCCAAGAATTGAGGGGCTCCAAGTACTTC
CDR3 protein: CASSQELRGSKYF

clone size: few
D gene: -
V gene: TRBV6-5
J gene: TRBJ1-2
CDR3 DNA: TGTGCCAGCAGTTACTATCCGGAGGACTATGGCTACACCTTC
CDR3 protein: CASSYYPEDYGYTF

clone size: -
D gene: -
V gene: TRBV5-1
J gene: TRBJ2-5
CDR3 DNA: TGCGCCAGCAGCTCCAATCAAGGTTCGGATTTGGGAGAGACCCAGTACTTC
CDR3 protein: CASSSNQGSDLGETQYF

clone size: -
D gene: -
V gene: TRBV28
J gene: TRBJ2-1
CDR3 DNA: TGTGCCAGCAGCCCGGCGGCGGGACCAAAACACAATGAGCAGTTCTTC
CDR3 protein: CASSPAAGPKHNEQFF

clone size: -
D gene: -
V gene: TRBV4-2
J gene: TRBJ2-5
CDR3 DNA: TGTGCCAGCAGCCGCCCCGAGGAGACTGGGCTTGAGACCCAGTACTTC
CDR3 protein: CASSRPEETGLETQYF

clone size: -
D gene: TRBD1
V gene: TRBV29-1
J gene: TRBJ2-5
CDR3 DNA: TGCAGCGTTGAGGGGGACAGGGGGAAGACCCAGTACTTC
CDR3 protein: CSVEGDRGKTQYF

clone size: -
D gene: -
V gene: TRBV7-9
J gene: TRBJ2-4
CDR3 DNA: TGTGCCAGCAGCTTAGGGAAAAGCTTAGCCAAAAACATTCAGTACTTC
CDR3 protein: CASSLGKSLAKNIQYF

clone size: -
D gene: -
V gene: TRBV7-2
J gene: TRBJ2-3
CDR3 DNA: TGTGCCAGCAGCTTCCCCTTGGTACAGGGTACAGAAACAGATACGCAGTATTTT
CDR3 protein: CASSFPLVQGTETDTQYF

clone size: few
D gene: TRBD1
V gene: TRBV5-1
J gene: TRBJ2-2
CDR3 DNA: TGCGCCAGCAGCTTGGTGTCCAGGGGGCGGACCGGGGAGCTGTTTTTT
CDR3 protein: CASSLVSRGRTGELFF

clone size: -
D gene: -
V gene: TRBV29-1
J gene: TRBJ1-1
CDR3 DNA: TGCAGCGTTGCGGGTAGTGCCACTGAAGCTTTCTTT
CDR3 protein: CSVAGSATEAFF

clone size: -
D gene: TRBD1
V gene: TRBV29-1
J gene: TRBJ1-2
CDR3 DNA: TGCAGCGTCCTGCAAACAGGGGGCGCGACTGGCTACACCTTC
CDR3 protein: CSVLQTGGATGYTF

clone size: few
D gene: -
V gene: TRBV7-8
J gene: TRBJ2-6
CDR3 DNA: TGTGCCAGCTTCTCTGATCCGCGGGCCAACGTCCTGACTTTC
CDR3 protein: CASFSDPRANVLTF

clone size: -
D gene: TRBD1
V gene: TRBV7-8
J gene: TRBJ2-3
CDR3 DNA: TGTGCCAGCAGCCTATACACAGGGGGAGCAGATACGCAGTATTTT
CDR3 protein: CASSLYTGGADTQYF

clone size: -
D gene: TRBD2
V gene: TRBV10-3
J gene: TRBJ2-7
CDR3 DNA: TGTGCCATTAGGCGGGAGGCCACCTACGAGCAGTACTTC
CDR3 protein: CAIRREATYEQYF

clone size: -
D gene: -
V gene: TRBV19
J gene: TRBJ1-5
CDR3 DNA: TGTGCCAGTAGTATCGAAAGCAATCAGCCCCAGCATTTT
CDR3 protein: CASSIESNQPQHF

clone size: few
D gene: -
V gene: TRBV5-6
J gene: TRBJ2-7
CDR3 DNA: TGTGCCAGCAGCCCGGCAGGGGCTTCCTACGAGCAGTACTTC
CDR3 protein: CASSPAGASYEQYF

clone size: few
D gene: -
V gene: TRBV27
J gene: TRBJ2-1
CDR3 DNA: TGTGCCAGCAGTTTATTTGGGCCCCCCCCGGGGGAGCAGTTCTTC
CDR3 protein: CASSLFGPPPGEQFF

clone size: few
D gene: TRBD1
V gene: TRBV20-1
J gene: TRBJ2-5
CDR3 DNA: TGCAGTGCTAGAGATGGGACAGCCCAGGAGACCCAGTACTTC
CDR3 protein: CSARDGTAQETQYF

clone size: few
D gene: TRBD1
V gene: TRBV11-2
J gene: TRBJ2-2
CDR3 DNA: TGTGCCAGCAGCTTAGCCCCGGACAGGGTGAACACCGGGGAGCTGTTTTTT
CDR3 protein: CASSLAPDRVNTGELFF

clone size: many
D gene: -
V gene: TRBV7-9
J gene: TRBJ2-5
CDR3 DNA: TGTGCCAGCAGCTTCCGGGAGCAAGAGACCCAGTACTTC
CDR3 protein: CASSFREQETQYF

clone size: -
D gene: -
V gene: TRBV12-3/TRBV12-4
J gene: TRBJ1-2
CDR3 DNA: TGTGCCAGCAACGTACAGACAGGAATCCACTATGGCTACACCTTC
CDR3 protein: CASNVQTGIHYGYTF

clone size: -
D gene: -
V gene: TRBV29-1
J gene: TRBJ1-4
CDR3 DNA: TGCAGCGTTGAGAAGGAGGCGGGGGCTATAGGAAAACTGTTTTTT
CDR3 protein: CSVEKEAGAIGKLFF

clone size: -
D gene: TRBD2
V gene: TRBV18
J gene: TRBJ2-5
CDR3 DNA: TGTGCCAGCCGGGGGGATCCCCTCCAAGAGACCCAGTACTTC
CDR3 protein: CASRGDPLQETQYF

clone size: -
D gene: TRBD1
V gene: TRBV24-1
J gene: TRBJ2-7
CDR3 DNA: TGTGCCACCAGTGATTCCGGGACAGGAGAATACTACGAGCAGTACTTC
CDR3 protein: CATSDSGTGEYYEQYF

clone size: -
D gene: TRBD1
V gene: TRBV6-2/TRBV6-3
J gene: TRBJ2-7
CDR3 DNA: TGTGCCAGCACACGTGGGACAGCGGCCTACGAGCAGTACTTC
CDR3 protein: CASTRGTAAYEQYF

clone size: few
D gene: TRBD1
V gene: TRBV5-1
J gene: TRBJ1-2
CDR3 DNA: TGCGCCAGCAGCAACCCCTACAGGGGGCCCGAGGAGAGAGGCTACACCTTC
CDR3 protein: CASSNPYRGPEERGYTF